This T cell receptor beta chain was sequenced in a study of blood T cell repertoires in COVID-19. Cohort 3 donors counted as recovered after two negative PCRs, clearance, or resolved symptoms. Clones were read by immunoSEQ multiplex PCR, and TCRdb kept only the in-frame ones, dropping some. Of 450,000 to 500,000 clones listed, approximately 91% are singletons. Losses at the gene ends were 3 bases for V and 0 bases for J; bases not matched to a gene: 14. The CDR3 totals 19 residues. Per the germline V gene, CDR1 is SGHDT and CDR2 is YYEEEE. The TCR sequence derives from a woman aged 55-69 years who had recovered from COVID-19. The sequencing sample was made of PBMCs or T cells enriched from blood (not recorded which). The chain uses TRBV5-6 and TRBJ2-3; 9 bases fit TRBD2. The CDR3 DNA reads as TGTGCCAGCAGCTCTCCCCGGCAGCGGGGGGCGGGAAGCACAGATACGCAGTATTTT. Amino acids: CASSSPRQRGAGSTDTQYF. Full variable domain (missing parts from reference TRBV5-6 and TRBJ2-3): DAGVTQSPTHLIKTRGQQVTLRCSPKSGHDTVSWYQQALGQGPQFIFQYYEEEERQRGNFPDRFSGHQFPNYSSELNVNALLLGDSALYLCASSSPRQRGAGSTDTQYFGPGTRLTVL.